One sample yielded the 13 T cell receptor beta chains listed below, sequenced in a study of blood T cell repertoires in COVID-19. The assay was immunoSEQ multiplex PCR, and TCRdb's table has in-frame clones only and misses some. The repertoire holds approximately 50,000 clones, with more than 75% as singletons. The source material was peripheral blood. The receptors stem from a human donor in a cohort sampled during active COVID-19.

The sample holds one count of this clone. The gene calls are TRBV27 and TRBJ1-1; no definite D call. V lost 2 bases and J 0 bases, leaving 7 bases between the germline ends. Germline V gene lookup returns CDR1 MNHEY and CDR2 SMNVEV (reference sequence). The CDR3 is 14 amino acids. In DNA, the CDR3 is TGTGCCAGCAGTTTACGTCCGGTGAACACTGAAGCTTTCTTT. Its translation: CASSLRPVNTEAFF.

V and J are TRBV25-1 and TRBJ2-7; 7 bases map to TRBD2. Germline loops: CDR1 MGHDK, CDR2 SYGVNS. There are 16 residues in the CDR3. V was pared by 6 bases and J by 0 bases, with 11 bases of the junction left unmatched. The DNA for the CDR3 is TGTGCCAGCAGCACGTATGGGAGGGCCTTCTCCTACGAGCAGTACTTC. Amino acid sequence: CASSTYGRAFSYEQYF.

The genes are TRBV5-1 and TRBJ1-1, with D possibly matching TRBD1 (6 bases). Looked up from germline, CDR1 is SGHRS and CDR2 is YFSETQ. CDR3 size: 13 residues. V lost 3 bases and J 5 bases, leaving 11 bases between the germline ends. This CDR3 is CASSWAGATEAFF. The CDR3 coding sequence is TGCGCCAGCAGCTGGGCGGGGGCGACTGAAGCTTTCTTT.

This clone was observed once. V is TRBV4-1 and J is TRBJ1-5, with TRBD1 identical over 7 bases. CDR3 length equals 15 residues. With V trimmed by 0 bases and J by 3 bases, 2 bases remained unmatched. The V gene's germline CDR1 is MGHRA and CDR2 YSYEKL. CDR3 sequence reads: CASSQEGTDNQPQHF. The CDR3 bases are TGCGCCAGCAGCCAAGAAGGGACAGACAATCAGCCCCAGCATTTT.

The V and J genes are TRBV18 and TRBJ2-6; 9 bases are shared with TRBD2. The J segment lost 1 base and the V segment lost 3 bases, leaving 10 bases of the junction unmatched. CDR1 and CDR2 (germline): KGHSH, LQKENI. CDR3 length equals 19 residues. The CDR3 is CASSPFPLAGDSGANVLTF. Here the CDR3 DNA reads TGTGCCAGCTCACCTTTCCCTTTAGCGGGAGATTCTGGGGCCAACGTCCTGACTTTC.

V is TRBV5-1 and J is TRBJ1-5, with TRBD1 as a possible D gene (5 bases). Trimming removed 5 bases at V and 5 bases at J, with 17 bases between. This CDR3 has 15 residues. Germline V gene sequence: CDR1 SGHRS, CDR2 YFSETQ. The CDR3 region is CASRGAKRCHQPQHF. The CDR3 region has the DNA TGCGCCAGCAGAGGGGCCAAAAGGTGTCATCAGCCCCAGCATTTT. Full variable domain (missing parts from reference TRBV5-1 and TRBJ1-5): KAGVTQTPRYLIKTRGQQVTLSCSPISGHRSVSWYQQTPGQGLQFLFEYFSETQRNKGNFPGRFSGRQFSNSRSEMNVSTLELGDSALYLCASRGAKRCHQPQHFGDGTRLSIL.

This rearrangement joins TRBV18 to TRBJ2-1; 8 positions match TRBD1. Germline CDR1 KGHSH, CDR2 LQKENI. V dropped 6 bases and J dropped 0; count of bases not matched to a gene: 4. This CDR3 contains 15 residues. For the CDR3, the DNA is TGTGCCAGCTCTCCGGACAGGGTCTCCTACAATGAGCAGTTCTTC. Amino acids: CASSPDRVSYNEQFF.

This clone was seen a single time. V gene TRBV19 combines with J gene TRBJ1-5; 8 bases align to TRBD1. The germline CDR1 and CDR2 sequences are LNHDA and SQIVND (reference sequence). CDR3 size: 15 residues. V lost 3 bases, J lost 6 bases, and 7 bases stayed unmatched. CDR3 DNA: TGTGCCAGTAGTATGGGCAGGGGGCTGGGTCAGCCCCAGCATTTT. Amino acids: CASSMGRGLGQPQHF.

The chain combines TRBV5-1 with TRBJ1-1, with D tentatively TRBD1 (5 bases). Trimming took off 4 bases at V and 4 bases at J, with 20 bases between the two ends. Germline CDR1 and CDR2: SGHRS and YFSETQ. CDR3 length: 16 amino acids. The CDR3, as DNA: TGCGCCAGCAGCGAACAGGCGAGGGGAGGGAGCACTGAAGCTTTCTTT. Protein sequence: CASSEQARGGSTEAFF.

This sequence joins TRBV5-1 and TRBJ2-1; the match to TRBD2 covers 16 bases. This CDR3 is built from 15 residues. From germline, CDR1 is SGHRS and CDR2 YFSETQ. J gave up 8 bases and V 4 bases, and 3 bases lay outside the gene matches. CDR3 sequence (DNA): TGCGCCAGCAGCCCGGGACTAGCGGGAGGGCATGAGCAGTTCTTC. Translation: CASSPGLAGGHEQFF.

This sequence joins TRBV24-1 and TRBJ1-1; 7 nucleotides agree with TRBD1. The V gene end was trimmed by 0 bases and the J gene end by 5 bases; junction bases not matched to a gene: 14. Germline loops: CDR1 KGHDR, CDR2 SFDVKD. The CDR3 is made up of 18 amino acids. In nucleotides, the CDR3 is TGTGCCACCAGTGATTTGTGGGGTTTGACAGGGATGATTACTGAAGCTTTCTTT. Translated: CATSDLWGLTGMITEAFF.

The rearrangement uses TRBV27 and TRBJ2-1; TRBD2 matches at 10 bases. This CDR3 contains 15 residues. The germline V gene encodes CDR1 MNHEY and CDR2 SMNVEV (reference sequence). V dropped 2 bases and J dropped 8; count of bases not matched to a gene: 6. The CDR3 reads CASSLLAGVTYEQFF. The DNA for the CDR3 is TGTGCCAGCAGTTTACTAGCGGGAGTTACATATGAGCAGTTCTTC.

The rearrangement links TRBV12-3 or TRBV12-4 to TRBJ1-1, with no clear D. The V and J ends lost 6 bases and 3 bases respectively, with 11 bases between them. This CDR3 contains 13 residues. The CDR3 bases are TGTGCCAGCAGCCCTTCGGGTTACACTGAAGCTTTCTTT. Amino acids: CASSPSGYTEAFF.